This T cell receptor (beta chain) was recovered during a study of T cells in Graves' hyperthyroidism and ophthalmopathy. Authors of the study amplified TCR beta CDR3 regions from RNA transcripts. Researchers ran a first-round RT-PCR on the TCR CDR3 using the HTBI primer set. TCRdb fed the multiplex PCR reads into MiXCR, producing one record per CDR3 protein. The sample yields 250,000 to 400,000 distinct CDR3 sequences, roughly an eighth seen once. Uncontrolled infection, other autoimmune disease, pregnancy or lactation barred patients from enrollment. Many counts were recorded for this clonotype. What it binds is unknown. Study-wide findings and caveats: Blood shared most expanded thyroid clonotypes above 0.001.

J was trimmed by 12 bases and V by 5 bases; bases with no gene match: 9. CDR3 length equals 13 residues. The germline CDR1 and CDR2 sequences are MNHNS and SASEGT. The gene calls are TRBV6-1 and TRBJ2-1; 8 bases are a match to TRBD2. This clonotype was sampled from a woman between 40 and 50 years old with Graves' ophthalmopathy. Specimen: blood. The CDR3 bases are TGTGCCAGCAGTCCTCCGGGGGGGACCCGGCAGTTCTTC. Translation gives CASSPPGGTRQFF.